These 7 T cell receptor beta chains share one sample of origin, sequenced in a study of cytomegalovirus exposure and HLA in healthy donors. Both 60 Vbeta primers and 13 Jbeta primers went into the PCR. Clones were read by immunoSEQ multiplex PCR, and TCRdb kept only the in-frame ones, dropping some. This sample's table has approximately 75,000 clones. The sequenced sample consisted of PBMCs. Receptors were obtained from a boy aged 10-17 years in good health and CMV-seronegative.

This rearrangement joins TRBV7-2 to TRBJ1-5; tentative D call: TRBD1 (5 bases). CDR3 length: 15 residues. Per germline, CDR1 SGHTA and CDR2 FQGNSA. V lost 5 bases to trimming and J lost 4 bases, with 15 bases between them. This CDR3 reads CASSGGGVRNQPQHF. CDR3 bases: TGTGCCAGCAGCGGCGGGGGGGTTCGTAATCAGCCCCAGCATTTT.

V gene TRBV7-9 combines with J gene TRBJ2-7; 8 nucleotides line up with TRBD2. The CDR3 sequence is 14 residues long. CDR1 SEHNR and CDR2 FQNEAQ come from the germline V gene (reference sequence). With 4 bases clipped from V and 3 bases from J, the junction kept 5 bases outside the gene matches. CDR3 nucleotides: TGTGCCAGCAGCTCGACTAGCGCAGACTACGAGCAGTACTTC. Its protein product is CASSSTSADYEQYF.

V and J are TRBV6-5 and TRBJ2-7, with D perhaps matching TRBD1 (6 bases). This CDR3 is 15 amino acids long. Deletions cut 2 bases from V and 4 bases from J, with 15 bases between. CDR1 is MNHEY, CDR2 SVGAGI, per germline. DNA of the CDR3: TGTGCCAGCAGTTACAGTGGACAGCCGGATTACGAGCAGTACTTC. Its protein is CASSYSGQPDYEQYF.

This sequence joins TRBV19 and TRBJ2-1; D possibly corresponds to TRBD1 (5 bases). V was trimmed by 3 bases and J by 15 bases, leaving 12 bases between them. The CDR3 sequence is 11 residues long. Germline V gives CDR1 LNHDA, CDR2 SQIVND (reference sequence). Here the CDR3 reads CASSMSGPVFF. DNA for the CDR3: TGTGCCAGTAGTATGTCAGGGCCGGTGTTCTTC.

The V gene is TRBV6-1, the J gene TRBJ2-3; TRBD2 aligns across 10 bases. The V segment lost 4 bases and the J segment 3 bases; nucleotides outside the gene matches: 7. Germline loops: CDR1 MNHNS, CDR2 SASEGT. The CDR3 totals 16 residues. DNA for the CDR3: TGTGCCAGCAGTGTAACCTCTAGCGGGAGAACAGATACGCAGTATTTT. This translates into CASSVTSSGRTDTQYF.

V and J are TRBV19 and TRBJ2-7; the D gene is possibly TRBD2 (6 bases). The CDR3 loop spans 13 amino acids. CDR1 is LNHDA, CDR2 SQIVND, per germline (reference sequence). With 8 bases removed from V and 1 base from J, the gap between germline ends came to 12 bases. DNA for the CDR3: TGTGCCAGTGGGGAGGAGCATTCCTACGAGCAGTACTTC. Protein: CASGEEHSYEQYF. The full variable domain, in which reference TRBV19 and TRBJ2-7 provide the parts outside the CDR3, is DGGITQSPKYLFRKEGQNVTLSCEQNLNHDAMYWYRQDPGQGLRLIYYSQIVNDFQKGDIAEGYSVSREKKESFPLTVTSAQKNPTAFYLCASGEEHSYEQYFGPGTRLTVT.

This chain uses TRBV12-5 with TRBJ1-5; 9 bases fit TRBD1. The CDR3 runs to 13 residues. Germline V CDR1 and CDR2: LGHNT, FRNRAP. J gave up 7 bases and V 7 bases, and 5 bases lay outside the gene matches. In nucleotides, the CDR3 is TGTGCTAGTGCCAGGGACAGGGACCAGCCCCAGCATTTT. Its translation: CASARDRDQPQHF.